A selection of T cell receptor beta chains follows, all from one sample in a study of tumor-infiltrating lymphocytes in primary liver carcinoma. TCRdb ran MiXCR on the multiplex PCR reads and lists one entry per CDR3 protein. The data show some 120,000 distinct CDR3 sequences, around two thirds seen once. Material for sequencing was liver tumor tissue from sampling region 1. These receptors came from a woman aged 55-69 years with primary liver carcinoma and hepatitis B virus infection. Both conserved end residues are part of each CDR3. The order of the fields is V gene, CDR3 protein.

v_gene: TRBV11-3; CDR3aa: CASNLEGAGGQYF
v_gene: TRBV5-6; CDR3aa: CASSSSGTRDTGELFF
v_gene: TRBV5-4; CDR3aa: CASSPGQGSGANVLTF
v_gene: TRBV7-6; CDR3aa: CASSLAGTGALDEQFF
v_gene: TRBV29-1; CDR3aa: CSVEDRTTDTQYF
v_gene: TRBV19; CDR3aa: CASKSPGRSSERLFF
v_gene: TRBV12-3/TRBV12-4; CDR3aa: CASSAPHGKHGREQFF
v_gene: TRBV29-1; CDR3aa: CSVHLGEVSGANVLTF
v_gene: TRBV5-1; CDR3aa: CASSIGSYDYNEQFF
v_gene: TRBV28; CDR3aa: CASSLIGIYGYTF
v_gene: TRBV11-2; CDR3aa: CTSSSLITGEPFF
v_gene: TRBV5-6; CDR3aa: CTSSLVQGSSNEQFF
v_gene: TRBV19; CDR3aa: CASKVSGSGTGELFF
v_gene: TRBV4-1; CDR3aa: CVSSQDTETRLYEQYF
v_gene: TRBV11-3; CDR3aa: CASSLRLNSCEQYF
v_gene: TRBV10-2; CDR3aa: CASRFGQGNLPLHF
v_gene: TRBV29-1; CDR3aa: CSARKSGANILTF
v_gene: TRBV4-2; CDR3aa: CASSHPERVYNEQFF
v_gene: TRBV7-9; CDR3aa: CASSWDTTNTEALF
v_gene: TRBV7-8; CDR3aa: CASSLGQSTYNEQFF
v_gene: TRBV11-2; CDR3aa: CASSLKAGDYDEQFF
v_gene: TRBV11-2; CDR3aa: CGSSFRLARGVDAQYF
v_gene: TRBV11-2; CDR3aa: CASGMLAGANTGEMFF